This T cell receptor (beta chain) was profiled in a study of regulatory T cells in long-lasting Graves disease. As to time point: newly diagnosed GD, antithyroid drugs for less than 3 months. PBMCs were the source of the RNA used for TCR sequencing. This clonotype was detected many times. HTBI primers from iRepertoire and Arm-PCR of CDR3 regions yielded the TCR beta libraries. Each CDR3 protein gets one entry after TCRdb re-called the multiplex PCR reads with MiXCR. The sample comprises approximately 400,000 distinct CDR3 sequences, roughly 12% of which are singletons, and 18% rests with the top ten. V was pared by 0 bases and J by 8 bases, with 6 bases of the junction left unmatched. This CDR3 has 15 residues. Germline V gene data show CDR1 as SGHAT and CDR2 as FQNNGV. These sequences were also reported in another study, on T cells in Graves' hyperthyroidism and ophthalmopathy.

The input for sequencing was peripheral blood mononuclear cells (PBMCs), taken at new diagnosis, from a patient treated with antithyroid drugs. This TCR was sampled from a woman aged 18-30 years with Graves disease. The chain couples TRBV11-2 to TRBJ2-1; 8 bases line up with TRBD2. CDR3 sequence reads: CASSLDPSGYDEQFF. CDR3 coding DNA: TGTGCCAGCAGCTTAGATCCTAGCGGGTACGATGAGCAGTTCTTC.